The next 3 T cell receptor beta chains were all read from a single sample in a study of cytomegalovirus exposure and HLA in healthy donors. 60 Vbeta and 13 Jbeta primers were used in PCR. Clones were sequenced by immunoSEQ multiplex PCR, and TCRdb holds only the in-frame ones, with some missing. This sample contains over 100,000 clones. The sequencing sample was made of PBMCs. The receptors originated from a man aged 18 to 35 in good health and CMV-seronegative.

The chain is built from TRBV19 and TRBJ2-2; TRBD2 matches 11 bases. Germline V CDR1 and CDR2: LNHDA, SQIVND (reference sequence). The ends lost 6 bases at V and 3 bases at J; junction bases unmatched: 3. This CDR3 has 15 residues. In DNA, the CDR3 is TGTGCCAGTAGACCGGGACTAGCGGACACCGGGGAGCTGTTTTTT. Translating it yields CASRPGLADTGELFF.

CDR3 in DNA: TGTGCCAGCAGTGATAATGGCAGGGTTCATGGCTACACCTTC. Translation: CASSDNGRVHGYTF. The rearrangement links TRBV6-1 to TRBJ1-2; D might be TRBD1 (5 bases). Trimming pared 3 bases from V and 6 bases from J, leaving 14 bases between. This CDR3 spans 14 amino acids. Germline CDR1 and CDR2: MNHNS and SASEGT.

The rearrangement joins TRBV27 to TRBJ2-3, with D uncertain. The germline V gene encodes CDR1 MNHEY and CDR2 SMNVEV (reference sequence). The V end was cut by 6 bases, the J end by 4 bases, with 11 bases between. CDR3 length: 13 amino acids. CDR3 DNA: TGTGCCAGCAGCCACCCTAGTCCAGATACGCAGTATTTT. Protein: CASSHPSPDTQYF.